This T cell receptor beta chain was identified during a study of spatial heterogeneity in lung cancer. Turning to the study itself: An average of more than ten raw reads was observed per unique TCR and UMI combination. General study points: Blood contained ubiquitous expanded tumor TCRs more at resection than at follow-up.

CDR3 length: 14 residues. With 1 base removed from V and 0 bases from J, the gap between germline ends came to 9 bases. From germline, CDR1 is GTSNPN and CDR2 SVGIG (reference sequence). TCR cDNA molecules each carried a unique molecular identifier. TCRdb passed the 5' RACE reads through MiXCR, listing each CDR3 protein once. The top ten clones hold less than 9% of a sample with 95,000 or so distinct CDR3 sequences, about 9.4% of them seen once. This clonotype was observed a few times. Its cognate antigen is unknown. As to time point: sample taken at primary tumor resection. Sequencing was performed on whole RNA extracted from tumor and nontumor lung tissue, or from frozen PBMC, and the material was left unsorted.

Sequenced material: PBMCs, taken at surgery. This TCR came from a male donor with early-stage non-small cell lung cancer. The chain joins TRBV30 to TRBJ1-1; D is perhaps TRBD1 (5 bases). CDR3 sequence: CAWSDDRLNTEAFF. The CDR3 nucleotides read TGTGCCTGGAGTGACGACAGACTGAACACTGAAGCTTTCTTT.